The rows below give T cell receptor beta chains drawn from one sample of a study of human thymus T cells. Sequencing used immunoSEQ multiplex PCR; TCRdb keeps in-frame clones, though not all of them. The sample holds some 72,000 clones, nearly 98% seen once. Input material: thymus tissue. The receptors derive from a boy under two years old with a congenital heart defect but otherwise immunologically healthy. Both conserved end residues are part of each CDR3. The D gene is left open where the match is weak. Expanded clones are given a class, and other clones once, few, many or no size at all.

d_call	v_call	clone_size	j_call	cdr3_nt	cdr3_aa
.	TRBV29-1	.	TRBJ2-6	TGCAGCGTCGCCTCGATATATAGGGGGGCCAACGTCCTGACTTTC	CSVASIYRGANVLTF
.	TRBV6-5	.	TRBJ1-4	TGTGCCAGCAGTTACTCGTATGGGCGTACTAATGAAAAACTGTTTTTT	CASSYSYGRTNEKLFF
TRBD1	TRBV19	.	TRBJ1-2	TGTGCCAGTAGTATAGTTCCTCGACAGGGGAGGTTTGACTATGGCTACACCTTC	CASSIVPRQGRFDYGYTF
TRBD1	TRBV7-3	.	TRBJ2-2	TGTGCCAGCAGCCCACGGACAGGGTCGCTTTCAAGGGAGACCGGGGAGCTGTTTTTT	CASSPRTGSLSRETGELFF
.	TRBV5-4	.	TRBJ2-1	TGTGCCAGCAGCTGGGGGGAGTCCGTCTACAATGAGCAGTTCTTC	CASSWGESVYNEQFF
TRBD2	TRBV4-1	.	TRBJ2-3	TGCGCCAGCAGCCAAGGGCCTAGTCAAGCGGGAGGGGCGATAGATACGCAGTATTTT	CASSQGPSQAGGAIDTQYF
.	TRBV4-1	.	TRBJ2-7	TGCGCCAGCAGCCAAGATCGCGGTAGCTCCTACGAGCAGTACTTC	CASSQDRGSSYEQYF
.	TRBV6-5	.	TRBJ2-1	TGTGCCAGCAGTTCACGGAGGACAGCGCCAAGGGATGAGCAGTTCTTC	CASSSRRTAPRDEQFF
.	TRBV5-1	once	TRBJ2-7	TGCGCCAGCAGCTCGGGCCTGGGCGAGCAGTACTTC	CASSSGLGEQYF
.	TRBV27	few	TRBJ2-2	TGTGCCAGCGCGATAACAGGGCTGGGCACCGGGGAGCTGTTTTTT	CASAITGLGTGELFF
.	TRBV4-1	.	TRBJ2-7	TGCGCCAGCAGCCAAGATTGGGGACGGATCTACGAGCAGTACTTC	CASSQDWGRIYEQYF
.	TRBV2	once	TRBJ1-2	TGTGCCAGCAGTGAAGCTAGTCAGTCGGGGGAGGGATACACCTTC	CASSEASQSGEGYTF
.	TRBV7-9	.	TRBJ2-5	TGTGCCAGCAGCTTAGCCGTACTAGCAGCGTACCAAGAGACCCAGTACTTC	CASSLAVLAAYQETQYF
.	TRBV7-2	.	TRBJ1-4	TGTGCCAGCAGCCTTGACAGATCCCCCCGTGAAAAACTGTTTTTT	CASSLDRSPREKLFF
.	TRBV6-5	.	TRBJ2-7	TGTGCCAGCAGCCCCGGGACGCCTTCCTACGAGCAGTACTTC	CASSPGTPSYEQYF
TRBD1	TRBV27	.	TRBJ2-7	TGTGCCAGCAGCCTACCCCGATCCAGAACAGGGGGCAGGTACGAGCAGTACTTC	CASSLPRSRTGGRYEQYF
.	TRBV4-1	once	TRBJ2-7	TGCGCCAGCAGCCACCCGGGATACTCCTACGAGCAGTACTTC	CASSHPGYSYEQYF
.	TRBV14	.	TRBJ1-3	TGTGCCAGCAGCCAAGGTCGGACGGCCTCTGGAAACACCATATATTTT	CASSQGRTASGNTIYF
TRBD1	TRBV19	.	TRBJ2-5	TGTGCAACCCGGGACAGTAAAGAGACCCAGTACTTC	CATRDSKETQYF
.	TRBV6-1	.	TRBJ1-3	TGTGCCAGCAGTGAACGGGCAGGAGCTGGAAACACCATATATTTT	CASSERAGAGNTIYF
.	TRBV19	.	TRBJ2-7	TGTGCCAGTAGTATTGTCGGGGGGCCCCCAGACACCTACGAGCAGTACTTC	CASSIVGGPPDTYEQYF
.	TRBV14	.	TRBJ2-7	TGTGCCAGCAGCCAGGAAAAGCTTTCACAGGCGCGTGAAAACGAGCAGTACTTC	CASSQEKLSQARENEQYF
TRBD1	TRBV28	.	TRBJ2-7	TGTGCCAGCAGTTTAAGGCAGGGGGTCTACGAGCAGTACTTC	CASSLRQGVYEQYF
TRBD1	TRBV6-4	.	TRBJ1-1	TGTGCCAGCAGACCCGCAGGGGGCGCGGCGACTGAAGCTTTCTTT	CASRPAGGAATEAFF
.	TRBV4-3	.	TRBJ2-3	TGCGCCAGCGGAGTATTCCTCCGGGCCCCGCAGTATTTT	CASGVFLRAPQYF
.	TRBV6-5	.	TRBJ2-5	TGTGCCAGCAAGCGTGGGGAAGAGACCCAGTACTTC	CASKRGEETQYF
TRBD1	TRBV27	.	TRBJ2-1	TGTGCCAGCAGTCTTCAGCACAGGGGTGACGGAGCGGCGAATGAGCAGTTCTTC	CASSLQHRGDGAANEQFF